This is a list of T cell receptor beta chains from one sample in a study of blood T cell repertoires in COVID-19. Generated by immunoSEQ multiplex PCR, the TCRdb table keeps only in-frame clones and is missing some. The sample carries around 62,000 clones, 85% to 90% recorded once. Sequencing was performed on PBMCs or T cells enriched from blood (not recorded which). The source is a woman aged 40-49 years who had recovered from COVID-19. Both conserved end residues are trimmed from each CDR3. The order of the fields is V gene, J gene, clone size, CDR3 protein. Clone size, where shown, is once, few, many, or a class for clones that have expanded.

V: TRBV20-1; J: TRBJ1-4; size: .; CDR3: SARGGEKLF
V: TRBV10-2; J: TRBJ1-4; size: .; CDR3: ASSGPGVNEKLF
V: TRBV6-2/TRBV6-3; J: TRBJ1-1; size: .; CDR3: ASSYSLNTEAF
V: TRBV5-1; J: TRBJ2-1; size: once; CDR3: ASTKYRGVGEQF
V: TRBV9; J: TRBJ2-4; size: .; CDR3: ASSNPPRNNIQY
V: TRBV5-1; J: TRBJ1-2; size: .; CDR3: ASSLGRDRFSYGYT
V: TRBV5-1; J: TRBJ2-1; size: .; CDR3: ASSLAVVAGDSYNEQF
V: TRBV3-1/TRBV3-2; J: TRBJ1-5; size: .; CDR3: ASSHSRANQPQH
V: TRBV19; J: TRBJ1-2; size: once; CDR3: ASKPGGNYGYT
V: TRBV6-5; J: TRBJ1-1; size: .; CDR3: ASKRQGGNTEAF
V: TRBV6-5; J: TRBJ2-1; size: .; CDR3: ASSRGGQNYNEQF
V: TRBV11-3; J: TRBJ1-4; size: .; CDR3: ASSTLRQGAEEKLF
V: TRBV19; J: TRBJ2-1; size: .; CDR3: ASSTDRGGRQF
V: TRBV15; J: TRBJ2-3; size: .; CDR3: ATSRVGTSGGLTDTQY
V: TRBV6-4; J: TRBJ2-3; size: .; CDR3: ASRDRGITDTQY
V: TRBV25-1; J: TRBJ2-5; size: .; CDR3: ASSDQGLGQETQY
V: TRBV10-2; J: TRBJ2-1; size: .; CDR3: ASRSSGFAYNEQF
V: TRBV19; J: TRBJ2-7; size: .; CDR3: ASNNPQGTYEQY
V: TRBV7-9; J: TRBJ2-5; size: once; CDR3: ASSSSTAGGKETQY
V: TRBV12-3/TRBV12-4; J: TRBJ2-7; size: .; CDR3: ASSWGSSYEQY
V: TRBV19; J: TRBJ2-7; size: .; CDR3: ASSIGRGHEQY
V: TRBV5-1; J: TRBJ2-3; size: .; CDR3: ASSLTSTDTQY
V: TRBV10-3; J: TRBJ1-2; size: .; CDR3: AIQVSERQGGQWYGYT
V: TRBV7-9; J: TRBJ2-7; size: .; CDR3: ASSLTFSYEQY
V: TRBV7-6; J: TRBJ1-6; size: .; CDR3: ASSLGSDMTNSPLH
V: TRBV24-1; J: TRBJ1-4; size: .; CDR3: ATSGVGAVEKLF
V: TRBV7-9; J: TRBJ2-1; size: .; CDR3: ASSSSPGSNEQF
V: TRBV6-5; J: TRBJ2-3; size: .; CDR3: ASSLTASGSDTQY
V: TRBV12-3/TRBV12-4; J: TRBJ1-1; size: .; CDR3: ASSFSDRTEAF
V: TRBV19; J: TRBJ2-7; size: .; CDR3: ASSIQRGGLYEQY
V: TRBV19; J: TRBJ2-5; size: .; CDR3: ASSALAARETQY
V: TRBV5-1; J: TRBJ1-1; size: .; CDR3: ASSLAGSMNTEAF
V: TRBV9; J: TRBJ2-3; size: .; CDR3: ASSALGLSTDTQY
V: TRBV2; J: TRBJ1-2; size: .; CDR3: ASTVNYGYT
V: TRBV24-1; J: TRBJ2-3; size: .; CDR3: ATSVQGLAQY
V: TRBV12-5; J: TRBJ1-2; size: .; CDR3: ASGLGTGFGYT
V: TRBV7-8; J: TRBJ2-5; size: .; CDR3: ASSLGTEETQY